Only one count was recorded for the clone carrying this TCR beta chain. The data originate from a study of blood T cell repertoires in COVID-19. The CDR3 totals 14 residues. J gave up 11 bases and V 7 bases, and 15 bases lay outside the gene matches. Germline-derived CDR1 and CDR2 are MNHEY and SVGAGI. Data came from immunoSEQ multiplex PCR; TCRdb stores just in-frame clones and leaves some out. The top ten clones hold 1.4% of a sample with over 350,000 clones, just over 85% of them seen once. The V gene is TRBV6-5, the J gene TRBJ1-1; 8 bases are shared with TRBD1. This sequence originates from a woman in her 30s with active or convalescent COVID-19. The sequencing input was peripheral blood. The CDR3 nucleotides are TGTGCCAGCACGACCAGCGACAGGGGCCTTGGGGCTTTCTTT. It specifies CASTTSDRGLGAFF.